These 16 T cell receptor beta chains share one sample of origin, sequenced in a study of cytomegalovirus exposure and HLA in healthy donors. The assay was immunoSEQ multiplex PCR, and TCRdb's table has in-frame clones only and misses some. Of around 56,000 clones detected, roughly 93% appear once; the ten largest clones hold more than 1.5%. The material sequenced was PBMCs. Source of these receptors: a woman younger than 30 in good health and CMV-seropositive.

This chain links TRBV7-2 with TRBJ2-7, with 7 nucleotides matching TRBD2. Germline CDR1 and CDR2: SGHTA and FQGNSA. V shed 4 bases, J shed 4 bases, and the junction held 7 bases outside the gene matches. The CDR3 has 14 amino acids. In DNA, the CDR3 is TGTGCCAGCAGCTCCGTAGCGGGCCCGTACGAGCAGTACTTC. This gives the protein CASSSVAGPYEQYF.

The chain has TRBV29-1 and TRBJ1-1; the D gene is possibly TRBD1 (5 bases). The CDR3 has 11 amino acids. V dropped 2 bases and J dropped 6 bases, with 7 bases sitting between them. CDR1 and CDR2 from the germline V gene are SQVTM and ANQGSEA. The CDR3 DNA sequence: TGCAGCGTTGAATGGGGCGCTGAAGCTTTCTTT. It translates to CSVEWGAEAFF.

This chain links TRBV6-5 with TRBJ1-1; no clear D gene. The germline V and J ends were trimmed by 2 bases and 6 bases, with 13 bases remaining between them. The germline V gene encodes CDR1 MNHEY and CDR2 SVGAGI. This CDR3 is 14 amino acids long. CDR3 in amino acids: CASSYLPRSAEAFF. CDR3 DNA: TGTGCCAGCAGTTACCTTCCTCGGAGCGCTGAAGCTTTCTTT.

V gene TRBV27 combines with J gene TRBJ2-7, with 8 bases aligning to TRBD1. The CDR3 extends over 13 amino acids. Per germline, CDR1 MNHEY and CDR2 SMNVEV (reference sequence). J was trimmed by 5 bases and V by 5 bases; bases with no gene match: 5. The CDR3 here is CASSPDRGNEQYF. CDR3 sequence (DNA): TGTGCCAGCAGTCCTGACAGGGGTAACGAGCAGTACTTC.

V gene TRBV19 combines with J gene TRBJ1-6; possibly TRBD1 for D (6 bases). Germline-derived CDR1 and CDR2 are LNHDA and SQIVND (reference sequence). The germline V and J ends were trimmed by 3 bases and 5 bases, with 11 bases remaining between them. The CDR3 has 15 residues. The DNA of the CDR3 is TGTGCCAGTAGTATTATGGGGGCAAATAATTCACCCCTCCACTTT. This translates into CASSIMGANNSPLHF.

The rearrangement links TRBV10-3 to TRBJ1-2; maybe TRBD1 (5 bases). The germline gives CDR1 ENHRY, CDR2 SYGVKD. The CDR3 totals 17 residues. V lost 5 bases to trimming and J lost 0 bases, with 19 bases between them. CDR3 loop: CAISPTFGGRPNYGYTF. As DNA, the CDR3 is TGTGCCATCAGTCCTACCTTCGGGGGACGGCCTAACTATGGCTACACCTTC.

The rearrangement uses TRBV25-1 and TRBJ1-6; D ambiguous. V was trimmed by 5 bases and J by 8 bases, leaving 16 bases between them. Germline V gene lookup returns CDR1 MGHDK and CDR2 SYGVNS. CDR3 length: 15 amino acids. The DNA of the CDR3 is TGTGCCAGCAGTCAAGTTAGCAGAGTCCATTCACCCCTCCACTTT. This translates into CASSQVSRVHSPLHF.

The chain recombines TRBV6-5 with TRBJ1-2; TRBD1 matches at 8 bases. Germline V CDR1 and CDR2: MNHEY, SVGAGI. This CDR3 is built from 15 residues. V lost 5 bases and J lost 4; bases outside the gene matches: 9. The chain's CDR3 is CASSPTMTGVYGYTF. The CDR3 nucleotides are TGTGCCAGCAGTCCGACGATGACAGGGGTCTATGGCTACACCTTC.

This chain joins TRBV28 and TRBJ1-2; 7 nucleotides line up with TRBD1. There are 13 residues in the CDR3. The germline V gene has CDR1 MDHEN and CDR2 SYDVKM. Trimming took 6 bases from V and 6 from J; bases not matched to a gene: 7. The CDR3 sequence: CASREGTADGYTF. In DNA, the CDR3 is TGTGCCAGCAGGGAGGGGACAGCCGATGGCTACACCTTC.

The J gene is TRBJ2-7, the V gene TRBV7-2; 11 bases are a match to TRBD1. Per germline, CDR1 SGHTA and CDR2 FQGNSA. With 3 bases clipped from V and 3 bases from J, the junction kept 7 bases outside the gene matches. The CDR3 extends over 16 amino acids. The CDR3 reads CASSFQSGTGGYEQYF. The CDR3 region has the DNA TGTGCCAGCAGCTTCCAATCCGGGACAGGGGGCTACGAGCAGTACTTC.

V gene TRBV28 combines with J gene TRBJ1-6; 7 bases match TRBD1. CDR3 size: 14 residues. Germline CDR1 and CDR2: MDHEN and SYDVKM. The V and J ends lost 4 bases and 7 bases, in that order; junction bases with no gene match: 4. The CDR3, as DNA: TGTGCCAGCAGTTGGCAGGGGGTAAATTCACCCCTCCACTTT. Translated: CASSWQGVNSPLHF. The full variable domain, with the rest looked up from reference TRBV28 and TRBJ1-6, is DVKVTQSSRYLVKRTGEKVFLECVQDMDHENMFWYRQDPGLGLRLIYFSYDVKMKEKGDIPEGYSVSREKKERFSLILESASTNQTSMYLCASSWQGVNSPLHFGNGTRLTVT.

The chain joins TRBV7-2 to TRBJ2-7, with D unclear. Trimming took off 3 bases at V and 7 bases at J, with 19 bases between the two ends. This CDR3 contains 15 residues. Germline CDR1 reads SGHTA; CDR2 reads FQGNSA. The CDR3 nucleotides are TGTGCCAGCAGCTTGATGGGCAGGATGGCTGAGGAGCAGTACTTC. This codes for CASSLMGRMAEEQYF.

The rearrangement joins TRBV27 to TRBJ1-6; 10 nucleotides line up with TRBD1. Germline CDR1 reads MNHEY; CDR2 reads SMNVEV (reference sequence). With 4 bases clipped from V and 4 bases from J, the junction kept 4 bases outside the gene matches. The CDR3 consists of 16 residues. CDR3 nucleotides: TGTGCCAGCAGTTCCGGGACAGGGGCTTATAATTCACCCCTCCACTTT. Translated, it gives CASSSGTGAYNSPLHF.

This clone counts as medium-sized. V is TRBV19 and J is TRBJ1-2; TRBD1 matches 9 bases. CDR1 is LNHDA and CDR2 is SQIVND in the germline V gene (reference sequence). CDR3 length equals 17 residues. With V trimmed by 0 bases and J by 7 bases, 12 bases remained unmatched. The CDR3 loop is CASSIDIGTGRVFGYTF. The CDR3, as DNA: TGTGCCAGTAGTATAGATATCGGGACAGGGCGTGTGTTTGGCTACACCTTC.

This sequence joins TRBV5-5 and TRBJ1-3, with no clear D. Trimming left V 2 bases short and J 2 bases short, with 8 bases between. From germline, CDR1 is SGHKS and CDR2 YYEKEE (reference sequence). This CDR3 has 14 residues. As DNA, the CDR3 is TGTGCCAGCAGCTTATGGCACGCTGGAAACACCATATATTTT. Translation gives CASSLWHAGNTIYF.

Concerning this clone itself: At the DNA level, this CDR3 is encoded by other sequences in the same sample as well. The CDR3 is CASSQTPNTEAFF. Here the CDR3 DNA reads TGTGCCAGTTCACAGACACCGAACACTGAAGCTTTCTTT. The rearrangement joins TRBV19 to TRBJ1-1; no definite D call. Trimming shortened V by 8 bases and J by 1 base, and 11 bases separated the two germline ends. Germline CDR1 reads LNHDA; CDR2 reads SQIVND (reference sequence). CDR3 length equals 13 residues.